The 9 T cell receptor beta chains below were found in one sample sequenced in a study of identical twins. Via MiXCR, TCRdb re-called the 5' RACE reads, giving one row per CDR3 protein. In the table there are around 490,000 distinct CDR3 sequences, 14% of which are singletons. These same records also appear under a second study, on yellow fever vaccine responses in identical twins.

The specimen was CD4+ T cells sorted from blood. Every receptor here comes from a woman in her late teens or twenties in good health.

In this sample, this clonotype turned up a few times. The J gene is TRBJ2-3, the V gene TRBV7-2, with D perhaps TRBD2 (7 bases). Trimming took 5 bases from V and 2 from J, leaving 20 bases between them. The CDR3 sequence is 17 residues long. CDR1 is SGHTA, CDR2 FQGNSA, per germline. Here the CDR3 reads CASSNPKGGDHTDTQYF. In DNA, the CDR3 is TGTGCCAGCAGCAATCCAAAGGGGGGGGATCACACAGATACGCAGTATTTT.

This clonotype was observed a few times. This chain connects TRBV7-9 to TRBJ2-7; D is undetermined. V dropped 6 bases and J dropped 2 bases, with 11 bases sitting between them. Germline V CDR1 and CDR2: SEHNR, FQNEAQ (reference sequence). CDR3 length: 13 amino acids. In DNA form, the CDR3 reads TGTGCCAGCAGACCCCCGTACGCCTACGAGCAGTACTTC. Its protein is CASRPPYAYEQYF.

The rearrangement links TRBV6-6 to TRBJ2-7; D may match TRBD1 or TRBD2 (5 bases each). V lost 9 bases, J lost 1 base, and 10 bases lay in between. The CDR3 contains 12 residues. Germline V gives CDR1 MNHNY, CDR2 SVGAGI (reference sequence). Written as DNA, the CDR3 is TGTGCCAGTCAGAGGGGTTCCTACGAGCAGTACTTC. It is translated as CASQRGSYEQYF.

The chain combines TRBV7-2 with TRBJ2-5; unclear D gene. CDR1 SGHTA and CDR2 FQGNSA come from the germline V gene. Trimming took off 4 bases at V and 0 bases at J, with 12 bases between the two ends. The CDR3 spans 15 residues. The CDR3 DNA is TGTGCCAGCAGCTACCGGCCAGCACACCAAGAGACCCAGTACTTC. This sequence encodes CASSYRPAHQETQYF.

This CDR3 is CASSFPGTGVRDEQYF. CDR3 in DNA: TGTGCCAGCAGCTTCCCCGGGACAGGCGTCAGGGACGAGCAGTACTTC. The genes are TRBV11-2 and TRBJ2-7, with 8 nucleotides matching TRBD1. Per the germline V gene, CDR1 is SGHAT and CDR2 is FQNNGV. V shed 3 bases and J 5 bases; nucleotides not matched to a gene: 12. The CDR3 has 16 residues.

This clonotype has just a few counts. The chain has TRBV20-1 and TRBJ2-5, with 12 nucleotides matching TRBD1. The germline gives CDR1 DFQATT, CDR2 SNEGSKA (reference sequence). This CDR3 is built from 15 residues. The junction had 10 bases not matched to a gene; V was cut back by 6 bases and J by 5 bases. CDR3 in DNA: TGCAGTGCCCCCTGGGACAGGGGGCTTCCGGAGACCCAGTACTTC. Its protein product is CSAPWDRGLPETQYF.

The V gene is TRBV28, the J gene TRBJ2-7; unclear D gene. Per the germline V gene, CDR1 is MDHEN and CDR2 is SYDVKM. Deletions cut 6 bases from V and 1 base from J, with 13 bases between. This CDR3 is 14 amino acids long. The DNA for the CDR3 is TGTGCCAGCAGCTCGCTGGGCTCATCCTACGAGCAGTACTTC. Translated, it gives CASSSLGSSYEQYF.

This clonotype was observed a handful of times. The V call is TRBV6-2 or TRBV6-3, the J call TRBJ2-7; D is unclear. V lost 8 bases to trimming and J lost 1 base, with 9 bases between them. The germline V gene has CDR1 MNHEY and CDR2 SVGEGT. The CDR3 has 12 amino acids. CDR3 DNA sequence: TGTGCCAGCCGAGACATTTCCTACGAGCAGTACTTC. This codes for CASRDISYEQYF.

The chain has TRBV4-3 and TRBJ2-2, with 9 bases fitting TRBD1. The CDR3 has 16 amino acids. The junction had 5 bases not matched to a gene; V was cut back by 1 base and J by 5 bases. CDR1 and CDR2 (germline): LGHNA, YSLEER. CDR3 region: CASSQAHRGQTGELFF. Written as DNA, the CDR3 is TGCGCCAGCAGCCAAGCGCACAGGGGGCAAACCGGGGAGCTGTTTTTT.